One sample yielded the 32 T cell receptor beta chains listed below, sequenced in a study of cytomegalovirus exposure and HLA in healthy donors. Use of 60 Vbeta and 13 Jbeta primers characterized the PCR. The table came from immunoSEQ multiplex PCR; TCRdb's copy has only in-frame clones and leaves some out. This repertoire shows about 140,000 clones, roughly 80% found once; its top ten account for 3.5% to 5.5%. The source material was PBMCs. The receptor set was obtained from a woman in her thirties or forties in good health and CMV-seropositive.

This clone was seen a single time. The chain recombines TRBV7-2 with TRBJ2-5; 13 nucleotides align to TRBD2. Germline-derived CDR1 and CDR2 are SGHTA and FQGNSA. The CDR3 spans 15 residues. V trimming: 6 bases; J trimming: 3 bases; junction bases outside the gene matches: 4. The CDR3 DNA follows: TGTGCCAGCAGTTCGGGACTAGCGGGAAAAGAGACCCAGTACTTC. As protein: CASSSGLAGKETQYF.

In its sample, this clone was seen once. The V gene is TRBV7-2, the J gene TRBJ1-5; TRBD1 aligns across 7 bases. The V and J ends lost 2 bases and 7 bases, in that order; junction bases with no gene match: 8. Germline V gene lookup returns CDR1 SGHTA and CDR2 FQGNSA. This CDR3 is 15 amino acids long. The CDR3 protein is CASSLIGSGGQPQHF. For the CDR3, the DNA is TGTGCCAGCAGCTTAATCGGGTCAGGGGGGCAGCCCCAGCATTTT.

The CDR3 nucleotides are TGCGCCAGCAGCTTAATCAGAGGACTAATTTACGAGCAGTACTTC. Translating it yields CASSLIRGLIYEQYF. This chain connects TRBV5-1 to TRBJ2-7; possible D gene TRBD2, 6 bases. The V gene's germline CDR1 is SGHRS and CDR2 YFSETQ. Between the trimmed V and J ends, which lost 2 bases and 4 bases, there was a span of 16 bases. CDR3 length: 15 residues.

Points on this clone: The sample carries other DNA sequences with the same CDR3. The chain has TRBV18 and TRBJ2-4; no definite D call. Germline lookup yields CDR1 KGHSH and CDR2 LQKENI. This CDR3 is built from 15 residues. Trimming removed 0 bases at V and 1 base at J, with 7 bases between. The CDR3 protein is CASSPPSRAKNIQYF. The CDR3 DNA is TGTGCCAGCTCACCACCGTCCAGGGCCAAAAACATTCAGTACTTC.

V usage is TRBV5-1 and J usage is TRBJ2-1; 10 bases are a match to TRBD1. The CDR3 has 15 amino acids. The ends lost 0 bases at V and 6 bases at J; junction bases unmatched: 3. CDR1 and CDR2 (germline): SGHRS, YFSETQ. CDR3 nucleotides: TGCGCCAGCAGCTTGGGACAGGGGGCCCCCAATGAGCAGTTCTTC. Translated, it gives CASSLGQGAPNEQFF.

Comment on this clone: This CDR3 is also generated by other DNA sequences in the sample. The chain links TRBV19 to TRBJ1-5, with unresolved D. This CDR3 contains 14 residues. Germline CDR1 is LNHDA and CDR2 is SQIVND (reference sequence). V lost 2 bases, J lost 2 bases, and 7 bases lay in between. CDR3 sequence: CASSIRRGNQPQHF. In nucleotides, the CDR3 is TGTGCCAGTAGTATAAGACGGGGCAATCAGCCCCAGCATTTT.

V usage is TRBV28 and J usage is TRBJ2-1; 10 nucleotides agree with TRBD2. V lost 5 bases, J lost 7 bases, and 14 bases stayed unmatched. Germline V CDR1 and CDR2: MDHEN, SYDVKM. The CDR3 sequence is 17 residues long. The CDR3 spells CASSGVWGSGGKNEQFF. In DNA form, the CDR3 reads TGTGCCAGCAGTGGCGTCTGGGGTAGCGGGGGGAAAAATGAGCAGTTCTTC. Filled out from reference TRBV28 and TRBJ2-1, the complete variable domain reads DVKVTQSSRYLVKRTGEKVFLECVQDMDHENMFWYRQDPGLGLRLIYFSYDVKMKEKGDIPEGYSVSREKKERFSLILESASTNQTSMYLCASSGVWGSGGKNEQFFGPGTRLTVL.

The chain couples TRBV6-6 to TRBJ2-1, with TRBD1 as a possible D gene (6 bases). V was trimmed by 6 bases and J by 4 bases, leaving 7 bases between them. Germline lookup yields CDR1 MNHNY and CDR2 SVGAGI (reference sequence). This CDR3 contains 12 residues. The CDR3 loop reads CASRDRYNEQFF. CDR3 DNA sequence: TGTGCCAGCAGGGACAGATACAATGAGCAGTTCTTC.

This rearrangement joins TRBV18 to TRBJ2-1, with a possible D match to TRBD1 (6 bases). V lost 2 bases to trimming and J lost 7 bases, with 12 bases between them. Germline CDR1 and CDR2: KGHSH and LQKENI. The length of the CDR3 is 14 residues. The CDR3 DNA reads as TGTGCCAGCTCACCAGAGACAGGACAAAATGAGCAGTTCTTC. This sequence encodes CASSPETGQNEQFF.

The genes are TRBV5-1 and TRBJ2-5; the match to TRBD2 covers 9 bases. This CDR3 is 16 amino acids long. Per the germline V gene, CDR1 is SGHRS and CDR2 is YFSETQ. The V gene end was trimmed by 2 bases and the J gene end by 5 bases; junction bases not matched to a gene: 10. The CDR3 is CASSLTGLAGMETQYF. CDR3 DNA: TGCGCCAGCAGCTTAACAGGGCTAGCGGGGATGGAGACCCAGTACTTC.

The CDR3 DNA reads as TGTGCCAGTACAAACGCCAAAAACATTCAGTACTTC. Amino acids: CASTNAKNIQYF. This sequence joins TRBV2 and TRBJ2-4; D unresolved. V was shortened by 9 bases and J by 1 base, with 7 bases between the two germline ends. The CDR3 totals 12 residues. Germline CDR1 is SNHLY and CDR2 is FYNNEI.

The chain has TRBV28 and TRBJ1-2; D remains ambiguous. The germline V gene has CDR1 MDHEN and CDR2 SYDVKM. The CDR3 runs to 14 residues. V shed 3 bases and J shed 2 bases, with 10 bases lying between them. The DNA for the CDR3 is TGTGCCAGCAGTTTGAATCCGGGGAACTATGGCTACACCTTC. Encoded protein: CASSLNPGNYGYTF.

The gene calls are TRBV27 and TRBJ2-1; 8 bases align to TRBD2. With 0 bases clipped from V and 14 bases from J, the junction kept 3 bases outside the gene matches. Germline V gene data show CDR1 as MNHEY and CDR2 as SMNVEV (reference sequence). The CDR3 totals 12 residues. In DNA form, the CDR3 reads TGTGCCAGCAGTTTATCGGGCGGGGGGAAGTTCTTC. It encodes CASSLSGGGKFF.

The chain recombines TRBV5-5 with TRBJ2-5, with 7 positions matching TRBD2. Germline CDR1 and CDR2: SGHKS and YYEKEE (reference sequence). This CDR3 region has 16 residues. V lost 0 bases and J lost 5; bases outside the gene matches: 10. CDR3 sequence: CASSLGAASGMETQYF. For the CDR3, the DNA is TGTGCCAGCAGCTTGGGGGCGGCTAGCGGTATGGAGACCCAGTACTTC.

The gene calls are TRBV6-4 and TRBJ1-3; no firm D call. Trimming took off 2 bases at V and 9 bases at J, with 5 bases between the two ends. Germline V gene sequence: CDR1 MRHNA, CDR2 SNTAGT. The CDR3 has 11 residues. The CDR3 DNA sequence: TGTGCCAGCAGTGACGGGCTCACCATATATTTT. As protein: CASSDGLTIYF.

The chain recombines TRBV10-3 with TRBJ2-2; D remains unclear. The CDR3 length is 14 residues. Germline V gives CDR1 ENHRY, CDR2 SYGVKD. Trimming left V 7 bases short and J 7 bases short, with 16 bases between. The CDR3 spells CAITSTNNLGELFF. CDR3 bases: TGTGCCATCACCTCAACGAACAACCTCGGGGAGCTGTTTTTT.

This chain uses TRBV11-2 with TRBJ2-1; weak D call: TRBD1 (5 bases). Germline CDR1 reads SGHAT; CDR2 reads FQNNGV. The CDR3 is made up of 15 amino acids. Trimming shortened V by 8 bases and J by 0 bases, and 14 bases separated the two germline ends. The CDR3 DNA sequence: TGTGCCAGCTCCCAGACAGTGAGCTCCTACAATGAGCAGTTCTTC. Amino acid sequence: CASSQTVSSYNEQFF.

This clone has just one count. This chain joins TRBV30 and TRBJ2-2, with D tentatively TRBD1 (5 bases). This CDR3 region has 12 residues. The germline CDR1 and CDR2 sequences are GTSNPN and SVGIG (reference sequence). Trimming shortened V by 7 bases and J by 6 bases, and 12 bases separated the two germline ends. CDR3 protein: CAFTRQPGELFF. For the CDR3, the DNA is TGTGCCTTTACCCGACAGCCCGGGGAGCTGTTTTTT.

The chain combines TRBV10-2 with TRBJ2-7; TRBD1 aligns across 9 bases. The CDR3 sequence is 16 residues long. The V and J ends lost 5 bases and 1 base, in that order; junction bases with no gene match: 9. From germline, CDR1 is WSHSY and CDR2 SAAADI. CDR3 sequence reads: CASSSRTGALSYEQYF. In nucleotides, the CDR3 is TGCGCCAGCAGTTCTAGGACAGGGGCGTTATCCTACGAGCAGTACTTC.

This CDR3 reads CASSSRDRGTDTQYF. CDR3 nucleotide sequence: TGTGCCAGCAGCTCCCGGGACAGGGGCACAGATACGCAGTATTTT. The chain links TRBV13 to TRBJ2-3; 9 nucleotides align to TRBD1. The CDR3 contains 15 residues. Germline V gene lookup returns CDR1 PRHDT and CDR2 FYEKMQ (reference sequence). J gave up 1 base and V 4 bases, and 3 bases lay outside the gene matches.

This clone was counted between two and nine times. V usage is TRBV5-1 and J usage is TRBJ1-1; TRBD1 matches 8 bases. Looked up from germline, CDR1 is SGHRS and CDR2 is YFSETQ. The CDR3 totals 13 residues. Trimming cost V 3 bases and J 8 bases; bases outside gene matches: 6. This CDR3 is CASSYGQGGEAFF. CDR3 bases: TGCGCCAGCAGCTATGGACAGGGTGGCGAAGCTTTCTTT.

V is TRBV19 and J is TRBJ2-1; D is perhaps TRBD1 (5 bases). V was shortened by 5 bases and J by 3 bases, with 8 bases between the two germline ends. The CDR3 sequence is 13 residues long. From germline, CDR1 is LNHDA and CDR2 SQIVND (reference sequence). CDR3 DNA sequence: TGTGCCAGTAGTCTGGGGCTCTACAATGAGCAGTTCTTC. Its protein is CASSLGLYNEQFF.

V gene TRBV7-9 combines with J gene TRBJ1-1, with D hard to call. Germline V lookup: CDR1 SEHNR, CDR2 FQNEAQ (reference sequence). The CDR3 runs 13 residues. The V end was cut by 7 bases, the J end by 4 bases, with 13 bases between. DNA of the CDR3: TGTGCCAGCACCCTCAGTGCGGGCACTGAAGCTTTCTTT. This gives the protein CASTLSAGTEAFF.

The V and J genes are TRBV5-4 and TRBJ2-1; D uncertain. This CDR3 is built from 14 residues. V shed 0 bases and J shed 7 bases, with 11 bases lying between them. Germline values: CDR1 SGHNT, CDR2 YYREEE (reference sequence). CDR3 loop: CASSLDPMENEQFF. The CDR3 DNA is TGTGCCAGCAGCTTGGACCCTATGGAGAATGAGCAGTTCTTC.

A few counts support this clone. Other DNA variants within this sample encode the same CDR3. V gene TRBV9 combines with J gene TRBJ1-1, with D tentatively TRBD1 (6 bases). V was trimmed by 0 bases and J by 5 bases, leaving 11 bases between them. From germline, CDR1 is SGDLS and CDR2 YYNGEE. This CDR3 is built from 14 residues. The CDR3 nucleotides are TGTGCCAGCAGCGTAGCTACAGGGAGAACTGAAGCTTTCTTT. It specifies CASSVATGRTEAFF.

The chain uses TRBV4-2 and TRBJ2-7; 8 nucleotides align to TRBD2. V was pared by 3 bases and J by 5 bases, with 12 bases of the junction left unmatched. Germline lookup yields CDR1 LGHNA and CDR2 YNFKEQ. The CDR3 covers 16 residues. DNA for the CDR3: TGTGCCAGCAGCCACCACCGGCGCGGGGGGACGAACGAGCAGTACTTC. The encoded protein is CASSHHRRGGTNEQYF.

This clone was found a few times. The J gene is TRBJ1-6, the V gene TRBV6-5; 7 positions agree with TRBD1. Germline V gene lookup returns CDR1 MNHEY and CDR2 SVGAGI. V was clipped by 6 bases and J by 7 bases; unmatched bases: 9. The CDR3 sequence is 15 residues long. CDR3 in amino acids: CASSPGQFNNSPLHF. DNA for the CDR3: TGTGCCAGCAGCCCGGGACAGTTTAACAATTCACCCCTCCACTTT.

This clone was counted once. The identical CDR3 is also encoded by other nucleotide sequences in the sample. The V and J genes are TRBV29-1 and TRBJ1-1, with a weak D call TRBD1 (6 bases). V was trimmed by 5 bases and J by 1 base, leaving 11 bases between them. Germline CDR1 is SQVTM and CDR2 is ANQGSEA. CDR3 size: 13 residues. For the CDR3, the DNA is TGCAGCGTTTGTAAACAGGGGAACACTGAAGCTTTCTTT. As protein: CSVCKQGNTEAFF. The full variable domain, its missing parts supplied by reference TRBV29-1 and TRBJ1-1, is SAVISQKPSRDICQRGTSLTIQCQVDSQVTMMFWYRQQPGQSLTLIATANQGSEATYESGFVIDKFPISRPNLTFSTLTVSNMSPEDSSIYLCSVCKQGNTEAFFGQGTRLTVV.

The chain employs TRBV7-3 and TRBJ2-1; 11 nucleotides line up with TRBD2. V was clipped by 2 bases and J by 5 bases; unmatched bases: 5. This CDR3 has 16 residues. Germline CDR1 reads SGHTA; CDR2 reads FQGTGA. As DNA, the CDR3 is TGTGCCAGCAGCTTACTCGGGACTAGCGGCCACAATGAGCAGTTCTTC. Encoded protein: CASSLLGTSGHNEQFF.

The chain uses TRBV21-1 and TRBJ1-3; the D call in the table, TRBD1, was not verified against the DNA. TRBV21-1 has pseudogene status. The CDR3 loop spans 17 amino acids. CDR3 nucleotide sequence: TGTGCCAGCCCCCGGGACACCCTAACCCGCTCTGGAAACACCATATATTTT. Its protein product is CASPRDTLTRSGNTIYF.

The J gene is TRBJ2-7, the V gene TRBV7-8, with 7 positions matching TRBD2. Germline lookup yields CDR1 SGHVS and CDR2 FQNEAQ. There are 14 residues in the CDR3. Germline trimming cut 1 base from V and 5 bases from J; bases unmatched to any gene: 5. The DNA for the CDR3 is TGTGCCAGCAGCTTAGACGGGGGGTTCGACGAGCAGTACTTC. Amino acids: CASSLDGGFDEQYF.

The CDR3 loop reads CASSSGQGSTDTQYF. The CDR3 bases are TGTGCCAGCAGCTCCGGACAGGGAAGCACAGATACGCAGTATTTT. The rearrangement links TRBV7-3 to TRBJ2-3; 8 bases map to TRBD1. The V gene's germline CDR1 is SGHTA and CDR2 FQGTGA. This CDR3 is 15 amino acids long. The trim removed 4 bases at V and 0 bases at J, leaving 3 bases unmatched.